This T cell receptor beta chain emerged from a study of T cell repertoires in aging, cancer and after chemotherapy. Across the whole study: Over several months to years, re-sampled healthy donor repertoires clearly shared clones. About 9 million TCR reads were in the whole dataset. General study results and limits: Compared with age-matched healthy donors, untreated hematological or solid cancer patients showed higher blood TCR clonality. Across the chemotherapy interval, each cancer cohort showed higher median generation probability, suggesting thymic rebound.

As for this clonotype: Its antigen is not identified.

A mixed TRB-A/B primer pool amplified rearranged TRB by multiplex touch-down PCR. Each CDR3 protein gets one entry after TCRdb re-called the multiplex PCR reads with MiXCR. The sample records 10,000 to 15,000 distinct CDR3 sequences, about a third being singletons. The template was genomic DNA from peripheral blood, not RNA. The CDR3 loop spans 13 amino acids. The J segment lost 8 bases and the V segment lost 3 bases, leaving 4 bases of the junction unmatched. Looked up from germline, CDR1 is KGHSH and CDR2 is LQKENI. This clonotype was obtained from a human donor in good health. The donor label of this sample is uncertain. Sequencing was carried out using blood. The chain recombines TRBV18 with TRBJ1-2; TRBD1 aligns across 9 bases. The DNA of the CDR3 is TGTGCCAGCTCACCTACAGGGGGCGACGGCTACACCTTC. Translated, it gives CASSPTGGDGYTF.